This TCR beta chain was recovered during a study of post-analysis software for immune sequencing data. Presence of unique molecular identifiers characterized the TCR beta cDNA libraries. TCRdb itself ran the PCR reads through MiXCR, one entry per CDR3 protein. The sample holds roughly 870,000 distinct CDR3 sequences; under 70% are singletons and the top ten take approximately 4.5%. The CDR3 has 10 residues. V shed 8 bases and J shed 7 bases, with 8 bases lying between them. Study-wide results and caveats: Patients used about five TRBV segments, including TRBV5-6, TRBV5-1 and TRBV20-1, more often than controls.

Remarks on this clonotype: Its antigen is still unknown.

V usage is TRBV12-3 or TRBV12-4 and J usage is TRBJ1-2, with TRBD1 as a possible D gene (6 bases). The origin of this receptor is a girl aged 10-17 years with multiple sclerosis. The specimen sequenced was blood. CDR3 in amino acids: CASGTSGYTF. The CDR3 DNA is TGTGCCAGCGGGACAAGTGGCTACACCTTC.